Listed here is a single T cell receptor beta chain. Clones were sequenced by immunoSEQ multiplex PCR, and TCRdb holds only the in-frame ones, with some missing. Here the sample spans 310,000 or so clones, 75% to 90% being singletons. These data belong to a study of blood T cell repertoires in COVID-19. Study-wide background: Some COVID-19 samples were acute and others convalescent; all came from the United States, Italy and Spain. T cells, B-cell-depleted T cells, or PBMCs supplied cDNA or gDNA.

Germline V CDR1 and CDR2: SGHDT, YYEEEE. The CDR3 covers 15 residues. The trim removed 4 bases at V and 4 bases at J, leaving 9 bases unmatched. Sequencing used peripheral blood. This TCR came from a woman aged 25 to 39 who had recovered from COVID-19. The gene calls are TRBV5-6 and TRBJ1-1, with 8 positions matching TRBD1. The CDR3 nucleotides read TGTGCCAGCAGCGCCGGACAGGGTTTTAGCACTGAAGCTTTCTTT. It is translated as CASSAGQGFSTEAFF.